This is a list of T cell receptor beta chains from one sample in a study of read filtering for tumor transcriptome and immune sequencing. A single record per CDR3 protein comes from TCRdb applying MiXCR to the reads. The table lists 85,000 to 100,000 distinct CDR3 sequences, 20% to 25% of them singletons. The sequencing input was a population of CD138-negative cells sorted from bone marrow. All receptors come from a donor aged 40 or older with multiple myeloma. Each CDR3 is given with its conserved first and last residue. A D gene is named only where the DNA matches it firmly. Clone size is not always given. Where it is, it says once, few, many or a class for expanded clones.

CDR3 DNA	CDR3 protein	D gene	V gene	J gene	clone size
TGTGCCAGCAGCCAAGATCATGCCGGCCGCGGGGGGGCCTTCAGCGGGGAGCTGTTCTTT	CASSQDHAGRGGAFSGELFF	TRBD2	TRBV4-2	TRBJ2-2	.
TGCGCCAGCAGCTTCCTGACAGGGGGCTCCTACGAGCAGTACTTC	CASSFLTGGSYEQYF	TRBD1	TRBV5-1	TRBJ2-7	many
TGTGCCACAAGACCTCAGAACCAAGGGACCCAGTACTTC	CATRPQNQGTQYF	.	TRBV24-1	TRBJ2-5	.
TGCGCCAGCAGCCAAGAAAAAGGGGATAGCTATGGCTACACCTTC	CASSQEKGDSYGYTF	.	TRBV4-1	TRBJ1-2	few
TGTGCCAGCAGTGATCTCGGACAGGCTGGTCGGGTTGCTTTCTTT	CASSDLGQAGRVAFF	TRBD1	TRBV25-1	TRBJ1-1	once
TGTGCCAGCAGTTACGGGCAGGGGAAAGCTTTCTTT	CASSYGQGKAFF	.	TRBV6-2/TRBV6-3	TRBJ1-1	many
TGCAGCGTTGAAGGGGTCGACACAGATACGCAGTATTTT	CSVEGVDTDTQYF	.	TRBV29-1	TRBJ2-3	many
TGCAGTGAATTGGACAGGGGGTTAGAGACCCAGTACTTC	CSELDRGLETQYF	TRBD1	TRBV20-1	TRBJ2-5	few
TGCGCCAGCAGCTTGGCCAGGGGGGGACAGCCCACAGATACGCAGTATTTT	CASSLARGGQPTDTQYF	.	TRBV5-1	TRBJ2-3	few
TGTGCCAGCAGTGAAGACCCTAGCTCCTACGAGCAGTACTTC	CASSEDPSSYEQYF	.	TRBV2	TRBJ2-7	many
TGTGCCAGCAGTCCAGGGCGACAGCCCCAGCATTTT	CASSPGRQPQHF	.	TRBV12-3/TRBV12-4	TRBJ1-5	few
TGTGCCAGCAGCCTCCAGGGGAGGGGTGAGCAGTTCTTC	CASSLQGRGEQFF	.	TRBV11-2	TRBJ2-1	many
TGTGCCAGCAGCCATCCTATGGGGGTCACCGGGGAGCTGTTTTTT	CASSHPMGVTGELFF	.	TRBV5-5	TRBJ2-2	few
TGTGCCAGCAGTTCTAGCGGAAGCACAGATACGCAGTATTTT	CASSSSGSTDTQYF	TRBD2	TRBV12-3/TRBV12-4	TRBJ2-3	few
TGTGCCAGCAGCCATTCCAGAGACACTGAAGCTTTCTTT	CASSHSRDTEAFF	.	TRBV7-3	TRBJ1-1	.
TGTGCCAGCAGCCCGAGGACTAGCGGGGGAACAAGCACAGATACGCAGTATTTT	CASSPRTSGGTSTDTQYF	TRBD2	TRBV11-2	TRBJ2-3	many
TGTGCCAGCAGCTTGGGGGCAGGGACCTACAATGAGCAGTTCTTC	CASSLGAGTYNEQFF	.	TRBV7-6	TRBJ2-1	.
TGCAGTGCTAGAGATGGGAGTCCCTCTGGAAACACCATATATTTT	CSARDGSPSGNTIYF	.	TRBV20-1	TRBJ1-3	few
TGTGCCAGCAGCTCAACAGGACAGTTGGAGACCCAGTACTTC	CASSSTGQLETQYF	.	TRBV5-4	TRBJ2-5	few
TGTGCCAGCAGTGCTACACGGGTCTCGGAGACCCAGTACTTC	CASSATRVSETQYF	.	TRBV7-2	TRBJ2-5	.
TGCGCCAGCAGCCGGATCCCTGGGACAGAAGAGACCCAGTACTTC	CASSRIPGTEETQYF	TRBD1	TRBV5-1	TRBJ2-5	many
TGTGCCAGCAGCCATGGGCCTATGAACACTGAAGCTTTCTTT	CASSHGPMNTEAFF	.	TRBV4-2	TRBJ1-1	.
TGTGCCAGCAGCTTGTGCAGGGACAATGAGCAGTCCTTC	CASSLCRDNEQSF	.	TRBV7-3	TRBJ2-1	.
TGTGCCAGCAGCCTGACAGGAAACTCCTACGAGCAGTACTTC	CASSLTGNSYEQYF	.	TRBV5-4	TRBJ2-7	.
TGCAGCGTTGAAGATCTTACGATGAACACTGAAGCTTTCTTT	CSVEDLTMNTEAFF	.	TRBV29-1	TRBJ1-1	many
TGCGCCAGCAGCCCCAACCCCCTAGCGGGGGGGCTTTTGAACACCGGGGAGCTGTTTTTT	CASSPNPLAGGLLNTGELFF	TRBD2	TRBV5-1	TRBJ2-2	many
TGTGCCAGCAGTGAAGGGGGGACCCTTGAGACTGAAGCTTTCTTT	CASSEGGTLETEAFF	.	TRBV25-1	TRBJ1-1	.
TGTGCCAGCAGCTTGGCGCAGGGTATGGATTCACCCCTCCACTTT	CASSLAQGMDSPLHF	.	TRBV5-4	TRBJ1-6	many
TGTGCCAGCAGCCAAAGGGACAGGCATACTGAAGCTTTCTTT	CASSQRDRHTEAFF	TRBD1	TRBV3-1	TRBJ1-1	many
TGTGCCAGCAGCCCCCCGGACAGGGGGCGAAGTTTCACCGGGGAGCTGTTTTTT	CASSPPDRGRSFTGELFF	TRBD1	TRBV11-1	TRBJ2-2	few
TGCGCCAGCAGCTTGGCGGTTGGGGTCACCGGGGAGCTGTTTTTT	CASSLAVGVTGELFF	.	TRBV5-1	TRBJ2-2	few
TGTGCCAGCAGCTTCGGGACAGCTTACACAGATACGCAGTATTTT	CASSFGTAYTDTQYF	TRBD1	TRBV7-2	TRBJ2-3	many
TGTGCCAGCAGCCAGGGGGGACAGGGGGACTATGGCTACACTTTC	CASSQGGQGDYGYTF	TRBD1	TRBV4-2	TRBJ1-2	.